This T cell receptor beta chain originates from a study of long-term antiretroviral therapy in people with HIV. The V and J ends lost 7 bases and 0 bases respectively, with 11 bases between them. Germline V gene sequence: CDR1 SEHNR, CDR2 FQNEAQ (reference sequence). This CDR3 region has 14 residues. About this clone itself: What it binds is unknown.

The study, taken as a whole, reports: Blood, drawn from the mid-2000s to the late 2010s, may reflect older ART regimens.

They ran version v3.0 of the immunoSEQ assay at survey level. Sequencing used immunoSEQ multiplex PCR; TCRdb keeps in-frame clones, though not all of them. The sample lists around 33,000 clones; around four fifths were seen once. This sequence originates from a man aged 18 to 29 with HIV. The material sequenced was unsorted PBMCs, taken 0.3 years after starting antiretroviral therapy. The rearrangement uses TRBV7-9 and TRBJ2-3, with D possibly TRBD2 on 6 matching bases. CDR3: CASIPGLSTDTQYF. The CDR3 DNA is TGTGCCAGCATTCCGGGACTCAGCACAGATACGCAGTATTTT.